Reported below is one TCR beta chain. Its antigen is as yet unknown. The sample is drawn from a study of beta chain features in type 1 diabetes. Findings and caveats of the study: For Type 1 diabetes patients, all four CD4+ subsets carried TCRB CDR3s that were moderately but significantly shorter.

The authors took one heparinised blood draw, averaging roughly 120 mL, from each donor. Expressed TCRB transcripts were sequenced after all isolated RNA was converted to cDNA. Naive, central memory and regulatory T cell samples produced a mean of roughly 3.5 million reads. Using immunoSEQ multiplex PCR, the repertoire was profiled, and TCRdb retains in-frame clones only, with some absent. Of about 410,000 clones in the sample, around 13% were seen once. V gave up 4 bases and J gave up 8 bases; unmatched junction bases: 14. The CDR3 spans 16 residues. Germline V lookup: CDR1 SGHVS, CDR2 FQNEAQ. The clonotype was recovered from a man younger than 40 in good health. The chain carries TRBV7-8 and TRBJ2-1, with TRBD2 matching over 7 bases. The specimen was naive CD4+ T cells from blood. The CDR3 loop reads CASSSGRLAILDEQFF. CDR3 sequence (DNA): TGTGCCAGCAGCTCTGGAAGACTAGCCATTCTCGATGAGCAGTTCTTC.